The source of this T cell receptor (beta chain) is a study of blood T cell repertoires in COVID-19. On the study more broadly: PBMCs, B-cell-depleted T cells, or T cells were the source of the cDNA or gDNA that made up the material.

Patients from Seattle were sampled longitudinally, starting during active infection. Repertoires were generated with immunoSEQ multiplex PCR, while TCRdb's copy carries only in-frame clones and drops some. The sample holds 140,000 to 150,000 clones, 80% to 90% seen once. Germline-derived CDR1 and CDR2 are MGHRA and YSYEKL. Trimming took 0 bases from V and 0 from J; bases not matched to a gene: 7. The CDR3 length is 18 residues. The sample consisted of peripheral blood. The receptor was derived from a woman aged 55 to 70 with COVID-19, enrolled during active disease. The chain uses TRBV4-1 and TRBJ1-3, with 8 nucleotides matching TRBD1. The CDR3 region is CASSQDGRTGLSGNTIYF. Written as DNA, the CDR3 is TGCGCCAGCAGCCAAGACGGAAGGACAGGGCTCTCTGGAAACACCATATATTTT.